These T cell receptor beta chains were read from a single sample in a study of T cell repertoires in cytomegalovirus infection. TCRdb re-called the reads with MiXCR, one entry per CDR3 protein. The data show fewer than 250,000 distinct CDR3 sequences, 10% to 15% seen once. The sample comprised PBMCs. The source of these receptors is a human donor in good health (CMV status not recorded). Some clones in this sample may be carry-over from other donors' samples. The CDR3 runs from the conserved cysteine through the conserved F or W. Size is stated for part of the rows, as once, few or many counts, or as a class when the clone is expanded.

clone_size: once
j_call: TRBJ1-2
v_call: TRBV7-2
cdr3_aa: CASSSIGTASNDGYTF

clone_size: many
j_call: TRBJ2-1
v_call: TRBV12-3/TRBV12-4
cdr3_aa: CASSEDRVYNEQFF

clone_size: many
j_call: TRBJ2-7
v_call: TRBV7-9
cdr3_aa: CASSPEVAGPSSYEQYF

clone_size: once
j_call: TRBJ2-3
v_call: TRBV20-1
cdr3_aa: CSGGAGGLGDTQYF

clone_size: many
j_call: TRBJ2-6
v_call: TRBV7-3
cdr3_aa: CASSLFSLSSGANVLTF

clone_size: NA
j_call: TRBJ2-1
v_call: TRBV11-3
cdr3_aa: CASSPRGGGPGEQFF

clone_size: many
j_call: TRBJ1-5
v_call: TRBV19
cdr3_aa: CASSINSLSNQPQHF

clone_size: many
j_call: TRBJ2-3
v_call: TRBV29-1
cdr3_aa: CSVTRTSGGLDTQYF

clone_size: many
j_call: TRBJ2-1
v_call: TRBV7-2
cdr3_aa: CASSLAGDLSYNEQFF

clone_size: many
j_call: TRBJ2-1
v_call: TRBV11-3
cdr3_aa: CASSPGEANEQFF

clone_size: many
j_call: TRBJ1-2
v_call: TRBV28
cdr3_aa: CASSFTRADGNYGYTF

clone_size: many
j_call: TRBJ2-2
v_call: TRBV19
cdr3_aa: CASSILGLAENTGELFF

clone_size: NA
j_call: TRBJ1-1
v_call: TRBV29-1
cdr3_aa: CSVTRGGAGTEAFF

clone_size: NA
j_call: TRBJ2-1
v_call: TRBV11-2
cdr3_aa: CASCLPGEGREQFF

clone_size: NA
j_call: TRBJ1-5
v_call: TRBV29-1
cdr3_aa: CSVAGQGGIDQPQHF

clone_size: few
j_call: TRBJ2-3
v_call: TRBV5-4
cdr3_aa: CASSLSPGDTDTQYF

clone_size: few
j_call: TRBJ2-1
v_call: TRBV28
cdr3_aa: CASSYRARGPYNEQFF

clone_size: NA
j_call: TRBJ1-2
v_call: TRBV7-9
cdr3_aa: CASSLRQGHGYTF

clone_size: NA
j_call: TRBJ2-3
v_call: TRBV2
cdr3_aa: CASSVRIAGDGKTDTQYF

clone_size: NA
j_call: TRBJ1-2
v_call: TRBV10-3
cdr3_aa: CAITPAGDHYGYTF

clone_size: many
j_call: TRBJ1-1
v_call: TRBV7-2
cdr3_aa: CASSQRERNTEAFF

clone_size: NA
j_call: TRBJ1-1
v_call: TRBV28
cdr3_aa: CASSLDDTLRNTEAFF

clone_size: many
j_call: TRBJ2-2
v_call: TRBV7-3
cdr3_aa: CASSLTATGELFF

clone_size: many
j_call: TRBJ2-7
v_call: TRBV7-2
cdr3_aa: CASSLRDKPTHEQYF

clone_size: NA
j_call: TRBJ2-5
v_call: TRBV5-3
cdr3_aa: CASSSIFSGTNQETQYF

clone_size: NA
j_call: TRBJ1-1
v_call: TRBV18
cdr3_aa: CASSINRENTEAFF

clone_size: NA
j_call: TRBJ1-1
v_call: TRBV20-1
cdr3_aa: CSARGRGVDTEAFF

clone_size: many
j_call: TRBJ1-6
v_call: TRBV28
cdr3_aa: CASSLSGINSPLHF

clone_size: few
j_call: TRBJ2-2
v_call: TRBV20-1
cdr3_aa: CSARFAGANTGELFF

clone_size: many
j_call: TRBJ1-2
v_call: TRBV7-2
cdr3_aa: CASSPMGPGGGGYTF

clone_size: NA
j_call: TRBJ2-6
v_call: TRBV29-1
cdr3_aa: CSVGFPSGANVLTF

clone_size: many
j_call: TRBJ1-1
v_call: TRBV7-2
cdr3_aa: CASMGEGNTEAFF

clone_size: many
j_call: TRBJ1-1
v_call: TRBV7-2
cdr3_aa: CASSLQENTEAFF

clone_size: many
j_call: TRBJ1-1
v_call: TRBV12-3/TRBV12-4
cdr3_aa: CASSLAQQGGAEAFF

clone_size: many
j_call: TRBJ1-4
v_call: TRBV6-1
cdr3_aa: CASSTGTWREKLFF

clone_size: NA
j_call: TRBJ1-1
v_call: TRBV29-1
cdr3_aa: CSVEFRDTEAFF

clone_size: many
j_call: TRBJ2-7
v_call: TRBV7-2
cdr3_aa: CASSWDRDVEQYF

clone_size: NA
j_call: TRBJ2-3
v_call: TRBV5-4
cdr3_aa: CASSGGPGTDTQYF

clone_size: few
j_call: TRBJ2-5
v_call: TRBV7-9
cdr3_aa: CASSFPGQVQETQYF

clone_size: many
j_call: TRBJ1-2
v_call: TRBV28
cdr3_aa: CASTSGNYGYTF

clone_size: few
j_call: TRBJ2-1
v_call: TRBV28
cdr3_aa: CASRNYARGGENEQFF

clone_size: many
j_call: TRBJ2-7
v_call: TRBV7-2
cdr3_aa: CASSLVVYEQYF

clone_size: many
j_call: TRBJ2-7
v_call: TRBV7-9
cdr3_aa: CASRPSGGAGYEQYF